Described below is a single T cell receptor beta chain sequence and its context. This record belongs to a study of PD-L1 blockade in urothelial cancer. Study-level background: The study started patients on atezolizumab at some point between 2014 and 2016, giving 1,200 mg intravenously every 3 weeks.

Time point of the sample: peripheral blood 6 weeks after treatment start. Data came from immunoSEQ multiplex PCR; TCRdb stores just in-frame clones and leaves some out. The profile shows over 100,000 clones, around 93% of them singletons. Sequences were derived from PBMCs, sampled around atezolizumab (anti-PD-L1) treatment. The receptor was isolated from a man in his sixties with urothelial cancer.

For the CDR3, the DNA is TGTGCCAGCAGTGAGGCAGGGTATGTGGATACGCAGTATTTT. Translated, it gives CASSEAGYVDTQYF. The genes are TRBV2 and TRBJ2-3; a weak D match, TRBD1 (5 bases). Trimming shortened V by 3 bases and J by 6 bases, and 13 bases separated the two germline ends. CDR3 length: 14 residues. Germline V gives CDR1 SNHLY, CDR2 FYNNEI.